One and the same sample provided the 14 T cell receptor beta chains below, sequenced in a study of T cell changes during pregnancy in multiple sclerosis. Here immunoSEQ multiplex PCR was the method, and the copy in TCRdb shows in-frame clones only, minus some. The repertoire includes 85,000 to 120,000 clones, about 90% of them detected once, and 1.5% to 2% sits in the top ten. Sequences were derived from peripheral blood, sampled after pregnancy. The receptors were gathered from a female donor with multiple sclerosis, enrolled in a pregnancy study.

This chain joins TRBV4-1 and TRBJ2-3; 10 bases map to TRBD2. The V and J ends lost 0 bases and 6 bases, in that order; junction bases with no gene match: 12. Germline-derived CDR1 and CDR2 are MGHRA and YSYEKL. This CDR3 has 18 amino acids. CDR3 sequence reads: CASSQDSTPSGRGDTQYF. The CDR3 DNA reads as TGCGCCAGCAGCCAAGATTCAACCCCTAGCGGGAGAGGGGATACGCAGTATTTT.

CDR3 loop: CASSRSGSNTEAFF. CDR3 DNA: TGTGCCAGCAGCCGGTCCGGGTCGAACACTGAAGCTTTCTTT. This chain connects TRBV5-6 to TRBJ1-1; no clear D. This CDR3 is 14 amino acids long. CDR1 and CDR2 from the germline V gene are SGHDT and YYEEEE. Trimming shortened V by 4 bases and J by 1 base, and 11 bases separated the two germline ends.

The V gene is TRBV11-3, the J gene TRBJ2-1; no definite D call. Germline assignment: CDR1 SGHNT and CDR2 YENEEA. CDR3 size: 13 residues. V was clipped by 3 bases and J by 5 bases, with 8 bases between them. CDR3 loop: CASSLGANNEQFF. CDR3 sequence (DNA): TGTGCCAGCAGCTTGGGCGCGAACAATGAGCAGTTCTTC.

The CDR3 loop is CASKFSKEGYTF. The DNA of the CDR3 is TGTGCCAGCAAGTTCAGTAAGGAGGGCTACACCTTC. The chain combines TRBV6-1 with TRBJ1-2; D is unclear. Per germline, CDR1 MNHNS and CDR2 SASEGT. Trimming took 7 bases from V and 8 from J, leaving 14 bases between them. The CDR3 has 12 residues.

The gene calls are TRBV7-9 and TRBJ1-3; 10 bases are shared with TRBD1. From germline, CDR1 is SEHNR and CDR2 FQNEAQ (reference sequence). V trimming: 5 bases; J trimming: 2 bases; junction bases outside the gene matches: 9. The CDR3 covers 17 residues. This chain's CDR3 is CASSPADGQGAGNTIYF. In DNA form, the CDR3 reads TGTGCCAGCAGCCCTGCCGATGGACAGGGGGCTGGAAACACCATATATTTT. The entire variable domain, with the rest obtained from reference TRBV7-9 and TRBJ1-3, is as follows: DTGVSQNPRHKITKRGQNVTFRCDPISEHNRLYWYRQTLGQGPEFLTYFQNEAQLEKSRLLSDRFSAERPKGSFSTLEIQRTEQGDSAMYLCASSPADGQGAGNTIYFGEGSWLTVV.

The rearrangement joins TRBV19 to TRBJ1-1; 7 bases are a match to TRBD1. The CDR3 runs to 14 residues. V was pared by 7 bases and J by 3 bases, with 8 bases of the junction left unmatched. The germline V gene has CDR1 LNHDA and CDR2 SQIVND (reference sequence). CDR3 sequence: CASNTDRRYTEAFF. In DNA form, the CDR3 reads TGTGCCAGTAACACGGACAGGCGATACACTGAAGCTTTCTTT.

The chain recombines TRBV29-1 with TRBJ2-3; the D is unclear. Germline V CDR1 and CDR2: SQVTM, ANQGSEA. The CDR3 is 11 amino acids. Trimming shortened V by 8 bases and J by 6 bases, and 12 bases separated the two germline ends. The chain's CDR3 is CSSRLGDTQYF. The CDR3 nucleotides are TGCAGCTCCCGCTTGGGCGATACGCAGTATTTT.

The chain combines TRBV7-9 with TRBJ1-1, with unresolved D. V was pared by 1 base and J by 9 bases, with 9 bases between. Germline V gene data show CDR1 as SEHNR and CDR2 as FQNEAQ (reference sequence). The CDR3 has 12 residues. DNA for the CDR3: TGTGCCAGCAGCTTAGAGGAGACTCAAGCTTTCTTT. Its translation is CASSLEETQAFF.

This rearrangement joins TRBV7-9 to TRBJ1-1, with D perhaps TRBD1 (5 bases). The CDR3 is 13 residues long. CDR1 and CDR2 (germline): SEHNR, FQNEAQ (reference sequence). V lost 8 bases to trimming and J lost 2 bases, with 12 bases between them. In nucleotides, the CDR3 is TGTGCCAGCTGGGGGGGAGGTAACACTGAAGCTTTCTTT. Translating it yields CASWGGGNTEAFF.

This chain connects TRBV5-4 to TRBJ1-1, with 11 nucleotides matching TRBD1. V was pared by 2 bases and J by 0 bases, with 3 bases of the junction left unmatched. Germline CDR1 and CDR2: SGHNT and YYREEE (reference sequence). This CDR3 is 16 amino acids long. CDR3 bases: TGTGCCAGCAGCTTCGGGACAGGGGGGATGAACACTGAAGCTTTCTTT. Its translation is CASSFGTGGMNTEAFF. Looking up the rest from reference TRBV5-4 and TRBJ1-1 gives the full variable domain: ETGVTQSPTHLIKTRGQQVTLRCSSQSGHNTVSWYQQALGQGPQFIFQYYREEENGRGNFPPRFSGLQFPNYSSELNVNALELDDSALYLCASSFGTGGMNTEAFFGQGTRLTVV.

The V and J genes are TRBV6-5 and TRBJ1-2, with 8 bases aligning to TRBD1. CDR1 and CDR2 (germline): MNHEY, SVGAGI. The junction had 5 bases not matched to a gene; V was cut back by 4 bases and J by 4 bases. This CDR3 is 14 amino acids long. The DNA for the CDR3 is TGTGCCAGCAGTTTGGACAGGGCGGGCTATGGCTACACCTTC. Translated: CASSLDRAGYGYTF.

V is TRBV7-8 and J is TRBJ2-3; 11 bases line up with TRBD2. V dropped 1 base and J dropped 4; count of bases not matched to a gene: 19. The V gene's germline CDR1 is SGHVS and CDR2 FQNEAQ. The CDR3 runs 21 residues. The CDR3 DNA sequence: TGTGCCAGCAGCTTAGTAGGCCCTACTAGCGGGAGAGCTTTTGGGGCAGATACGCAGTATTTT. It is translated as CASSLVGPTSGRAFGADTQYF. Supplemented by reference TRBV7-8 and TRBJ2-3, the full variable domain reads GAGVSQSPRYKVAKRGQDVALRCDPISGHVSLFWYQQALGQGPEFLTYFQNEAQLDKSGLPSDRFFAERPEGSVSTLKIQRTQQEDSAVYLCASSLVGPTSGRAFGADTQYFGPGTRLTVL.

V is TRBV28 and J is TRBJ1-5, with 7 bases matching TRBD1. CDR3 length: 15 residues. V shed 6 bases and J 4 bases; nucleotides not matched to a gene: 9. Germline CDR1 reads MDHEN; CDR2 reads SYDVKM. The CDR3 DNA reads as TGTGCCAGCAGCGAGGGGACAGTGATTAATCAGCCCCAGCATTTT. This codes for CASSEGTVINQPQHF.

This chain joins TRBV27 and TRBJ2-1, with 10 bases matching TRBD2. CDR1 and CDR2 (germline): MNHEY, SMNVEV (reference sequence). V lost 6 bases, J lost 1 base, and 15 bases stayed unmatched. The CDR3 runs 19 residues. The CDR3 sequence is CASSTRGSTSGLSYNEQFF. In nucleotides, the CDR3 is TGTGCCAGCAGCACACGAGGGTCGACTAGCGGGCTTTCCTACAATGAGCAGTTCTTC.